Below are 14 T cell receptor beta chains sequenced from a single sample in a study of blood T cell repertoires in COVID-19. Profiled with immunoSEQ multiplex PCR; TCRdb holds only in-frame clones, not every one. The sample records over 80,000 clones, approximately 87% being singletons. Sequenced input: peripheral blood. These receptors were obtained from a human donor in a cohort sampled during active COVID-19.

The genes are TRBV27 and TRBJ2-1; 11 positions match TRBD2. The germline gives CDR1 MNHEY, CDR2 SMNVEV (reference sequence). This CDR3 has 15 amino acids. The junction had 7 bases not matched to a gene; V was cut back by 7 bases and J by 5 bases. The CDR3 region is CASTQLAGAHNEQFF. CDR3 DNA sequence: TGTGCCAGCACCCAACTAGCGGGAGCCCACAATGAGCAGTTCTTC.

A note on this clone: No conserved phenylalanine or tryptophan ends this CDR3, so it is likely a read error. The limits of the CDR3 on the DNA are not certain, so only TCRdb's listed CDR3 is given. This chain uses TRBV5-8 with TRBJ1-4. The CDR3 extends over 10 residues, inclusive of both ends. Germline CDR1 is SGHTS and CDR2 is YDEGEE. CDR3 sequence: CASSFLVSAV.

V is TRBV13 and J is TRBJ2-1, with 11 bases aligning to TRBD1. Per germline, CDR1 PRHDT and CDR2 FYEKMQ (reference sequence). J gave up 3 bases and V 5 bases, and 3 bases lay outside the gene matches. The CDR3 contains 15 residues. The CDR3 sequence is CASSLGTGGYNEQFF. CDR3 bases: TGTGCCAGCAGCCTCGGGACAGGGGGCTACAATGAGCAGTTCTTC.

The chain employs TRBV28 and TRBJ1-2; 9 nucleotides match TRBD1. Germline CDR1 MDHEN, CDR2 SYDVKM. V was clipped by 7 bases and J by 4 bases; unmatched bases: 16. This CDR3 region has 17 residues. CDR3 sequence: CASTKQGAQGGLYGYTF. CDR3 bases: TGTGCCAGCACCAAACAGGGGGCACAGGGGGGACTCTATGGCTACACCTTC.

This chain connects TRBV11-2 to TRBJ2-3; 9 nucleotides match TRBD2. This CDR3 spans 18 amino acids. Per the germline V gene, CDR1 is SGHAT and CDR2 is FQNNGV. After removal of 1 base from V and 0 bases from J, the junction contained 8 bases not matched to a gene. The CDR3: CASSLVHASGASTDTQYF. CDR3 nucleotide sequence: TGTGCCAGCAGCTTAGTCCATGCTAGCGGGGCTAGCACAGATACGCAGTATTTT.

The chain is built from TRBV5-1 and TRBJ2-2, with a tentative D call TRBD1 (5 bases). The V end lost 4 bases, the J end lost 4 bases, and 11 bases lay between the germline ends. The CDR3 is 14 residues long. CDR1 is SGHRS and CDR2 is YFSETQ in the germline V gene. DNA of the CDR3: TGCGCCAGCAGCACCGGACAACCCACCGGGGAGCTGTTTTTT. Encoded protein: CASSTGQPTGELFF.

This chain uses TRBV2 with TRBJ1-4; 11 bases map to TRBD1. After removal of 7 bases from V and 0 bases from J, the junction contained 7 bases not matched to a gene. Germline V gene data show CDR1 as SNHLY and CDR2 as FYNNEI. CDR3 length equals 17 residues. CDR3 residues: CASTKDRGRPTNEKLFF. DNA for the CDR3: TGTGCCAGCACTAAGGACAGGGGGCGCCCAACTAATGAAAAACTGTTTTTT.

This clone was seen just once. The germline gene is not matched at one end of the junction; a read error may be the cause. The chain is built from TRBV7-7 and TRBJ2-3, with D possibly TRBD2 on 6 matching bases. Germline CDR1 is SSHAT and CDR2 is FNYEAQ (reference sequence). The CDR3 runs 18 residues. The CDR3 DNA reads TGTGCTAGCAGCTGGAGGGCGGCCCGGCCTGGGAGCACAGATACGCAGTATTTT. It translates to CASSWRAARPGSTDTQYF.

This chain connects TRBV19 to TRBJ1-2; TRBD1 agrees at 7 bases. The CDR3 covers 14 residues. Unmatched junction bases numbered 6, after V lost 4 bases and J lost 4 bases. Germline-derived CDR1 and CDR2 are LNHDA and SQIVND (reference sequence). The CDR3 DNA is TGTGCCAGTAGTAGACCGGGACAGTCCTATGGCTACACCTTC. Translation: CASSRPGQSYGYTF.

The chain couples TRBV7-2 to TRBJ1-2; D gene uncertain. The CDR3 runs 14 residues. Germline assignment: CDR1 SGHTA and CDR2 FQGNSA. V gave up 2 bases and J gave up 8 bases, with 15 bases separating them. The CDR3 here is CASSLNFLERGYTF. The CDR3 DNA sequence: TGTGCCAGCAGCTTAAATTTTCTTGAGCGGGGCTACACCTTC.

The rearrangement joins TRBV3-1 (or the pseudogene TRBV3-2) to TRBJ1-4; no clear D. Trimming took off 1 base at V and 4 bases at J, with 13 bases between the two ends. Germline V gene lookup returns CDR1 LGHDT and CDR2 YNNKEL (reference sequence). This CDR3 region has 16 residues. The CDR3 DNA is TGTGCCAGCAGCCAAGGCCTCGAGGGTCTTAATGAAAAACTGTTTTTT. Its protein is CASSQGLEGLNEKLFF.

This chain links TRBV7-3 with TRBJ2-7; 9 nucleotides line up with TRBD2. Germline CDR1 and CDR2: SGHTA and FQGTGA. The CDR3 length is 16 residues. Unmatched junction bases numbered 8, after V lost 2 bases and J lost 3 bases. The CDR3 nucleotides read TGTGCCAGCAGCTTAGGTGTTAGCGGGAGTTTCTACGAGCAGTACTTC. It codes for CASSLGVSGSFYEQYF. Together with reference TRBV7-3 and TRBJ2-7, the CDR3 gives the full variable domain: GAGVSQTPSNKVTEKGKYVELRCDPISGHTALYWYRQSLGQGPEFLIYFQGTGAADDSGLPNDRFFAVRPEGSVSTLKIQRTERGDSAVYLCASSLGVSGSFYEQYFGPGTRLTVT.

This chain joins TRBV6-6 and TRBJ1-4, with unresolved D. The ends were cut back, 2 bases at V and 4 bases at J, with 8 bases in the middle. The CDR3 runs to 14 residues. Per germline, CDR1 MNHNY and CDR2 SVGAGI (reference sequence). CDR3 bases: TGTGCCAGCAGTTACAGGGCGGGTAATGAAAAACTGTTTTTT. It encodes CASSYRAGNEKLFF.

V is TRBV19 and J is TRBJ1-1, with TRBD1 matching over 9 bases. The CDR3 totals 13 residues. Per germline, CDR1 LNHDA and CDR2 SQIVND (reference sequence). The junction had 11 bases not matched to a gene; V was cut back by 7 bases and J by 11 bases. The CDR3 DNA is TGTGCCAGTACCCTGGACAGGGGCTACAATGCTTTCTTT. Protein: CASTLDRGYNAFF.